The next 7 T cell receptor beta chains were all read from a single sample in a study of regulatory T cells in long-lasting Graves disease. Time point described: persistent/refractory GD, antithyroid drugs over 5 years with positive TRAb. PBMC RNA served as the TCR library source. Libraries of TCR beta came from iRepertoire HTBI primers plus Arm-PCR of CDR3 regions. TCRdb used MiXCR to reprocess the multiplex PCR reads, holding one entry per CDR3 protein. Counted here are a few hundred thousand distinct CDR3 sequences, around 23% occurring once; the ten biggest clones make up 14%. Sequenced material: peripheral blood mononuclear cells (PBMCs), taken when the disease was refractory, from a patient treated with antithyroid drugs. These receptors all stem from a female donor with Graves disease.

This clonotype was observed many times. This chain links TRBV20-1 with TRBJ1-6, with D possibly matching TRBD1 (6 bases). This CDR3 region has 15 residues. The V gene lost 0 bases and the J gene lost 7 bases, with 13 bases spanning the gap. Germline CDR1 reads DFQATT; CDR2 reads SNEGSKA (reference sequence). The CDR3: CSARDQQGNNSPLHF. CDR3 DNA: TGCAGTGCTAGAGATCAACAGGGTAACAATTCACCCCTCCACTTT.

This clonotype has more than one count but fewer than ten. The rearrangement joins TRBV19 to TRBJ2-5; D uncertain. With the DNA end fitting TRBJ2-7 better, the J assignment may be wrong. In germline, CDR1 is LNHDA, CDR2 SQIVND (reference sequence). CDR3 length equals 14 residues. In DNA, the CDR3 is TGTGCCAGTAGTATAGACAGGAACTCCTACGAGCAGTACTTC. Translating gives CASSIDRNSYEQYF.

The chain combines TRBV29-1 with TRBJ1-2, with D possibly being TRBD1 (5 bases). Trimming took off 8 bases at V and 8 bases at J, with 21 bases between the two ends. The germline gives CDR1 SQVTM, CDR2 ANQGSEA. The CDR3 runs to 13 residues. For the CDR3, the DNA is TGCAGCATTAAGGGGAGTGGAGGGGCCGGCTACACCTTC. This sequence encodes CSIKGSGGAGYTF.

This clonotype was picked up one time. The genes are TRBV2 and TRBJ2-1, with D maybe TRBD2 (6 bases). Germline loops: CDR1 SNHLY, CDR2 FYNNEI. The CDR3 extends over 15 amino acids. V lost 6 bases to trimming and J lost 4 bases, with 16 bases between them. CDR3 region: CASSLDWRGYNEQFF. Here the CDR3 DNA reads TGTGCCAGCAGCCTAGACTGGAGGGGTTACAATGAGCAGTTCTTC.

This chain links TRBV7-9 with TRBJ1-1; D is ambiguous. The CDR3 loop spans 16 amino acids. Germline-derived CDR1 and CDR2 are SEHNR and FQNEAQ (reference sequence). V gave up 1 base and J gave up 1 base, with 13 bases separating them. The chain's CDR3 is CASSLGSVSKNTEAFF. Here the CDR3 DNA reads TGTGCCAGCAGCTTAGGGTCAGTCAGCAAGAACACTGAAGCTTTCTTT. Based on the CDR3 plus reference TRBV7-9 and TRBJ1-1, the full variable domain is DTGVSQNPRHKITKRGQNVTFRCDPISEHNRLYWYRQTLGQGPEFLTYFQNEAQLEKSRLLSDRFSAERPKGSFSTLEIQRTEQGDSAMYLCASSLGSVSKNTEAFFGQGTRLTVV.

This clonotype showed up just a few times. The genes are TRBV15 and TRBJ2-2, with TRBD1 matching 7 bases. Germline loops: CDR1 LNHNV, CDR2 YYDKDF (reference sequence). CDR3 length: 14 residues. J gave up 4 bases and V 4 bases, and 3 bases lay outside the gene matches. DNA for the CDR3: TGTGCCACCAGCATTAGGGGGCCCACCGGGGAGCTGTTTTTT. Translated, it gives CATSIRGPTGELFF.

CDR3 sequence: CASSVGQRLKETQYF. DNA for the CDR3: TGTGCCAGCAGCGTGGGACAGCGGCTAAAAGAGACCCAGTACTTC. This chain joins TRBV9 and TRBJ2-5, with 7 bases aligning to TRBD1. The CDR3 runs 15 residues. Trimming cost V 2 bases and J 3 bases; bases outside gene matches: 7. Per the germline V gene, CDR1 is SGDLS and CDR2 is YYNGEE.